Following are 15 T cell receptor beta chains from one sample sequenced in a study of CD8+CD57+ T cells in acquired aplastic anemia. Patients picked for sequencing had shown CD8+CD57+ cell expansion detected by flow cytometry. It was genomic DNA that served as the template for profiling TCR beta VDJ and CDR3. One entry per CDR3 protein, called by TCRdb with MiXCR from the reads. The sample holds about 190,000 distinct CDR3 sequences, around 47% seen once. Sequenced: sorted CD4+, CD8+, or CD8+CD57+ T cells (not recorded which) from PBMCs. The receptor source for this set is a human donor with aplastic anemia.

The CDR3 sequence is CASSSHEVVRNFF. For the CDR3, the DNA is TGTGCCAGCAGTTCGCACGAGGTGGTAAGGAATTTCTTT. The chain recombines TRBV2 with TRBJ1-1; D is undetermined. V was cut by 5 bases and J by 13 bases, with 20 bases left in between. Germline V gene data show CDR1 as SNHLY and CDR2 as FYNNEI. The length of the CDR3 is 13 residues.

With regard to this clonotype: A much larger clone lies a single base off, so this may be a read error. The chain couples TRBV10-3 to TRBJ2-6; tentatively, D is TRBD1 or TRBD2 (5 bases each). The CDR3 has 15 amino acids. The germline V and J ends were trimmed by 10 bases and 0 bases, with 13 bases remaining between them. Germline CDR1 is ENHRY and CDR2 is SYGVKD. The CDR3 region is CASMRGSSGANVLTF. DNA for the CDR3: TGTGCCAGCATGAGGGGATCCTCTGGGGCCAACGTCCTGACTTTC.

The chain couples TRBV7-2 to TRBJ1-1; maybe TRBD1 (5 bases). The CDR3 is made up of 13 amino acids. V dropped 4 bases and J dropped 6 bases, with 12 bases sitting between them. CDR1 is SGHTA and CDR2 is FQGNSA in the germline V gene. For the CDR3, the DNA is TGTGCCAGCAGCTCCGAGTGGGGCGCTGAAGCTTTCTTT. It translates to CASSSEWGAEAFF.

This clonotype was picked up many times. J is TRBJ2-2 and V is TRBV7-9, with D perhaps TRBD2 (5 bases). The CDR3 has 13 residues. Germline V gene lookup returns CDR1 SEHNR and CDR2 FQNEAQ (reference sequence). Trimming took off 7 bases at V and 7 bases at J, with 13 bases between the two ends. CDR3 sequence reads: CASILLGGGELFF. The CDR3 region has the DNA TGTGCCAGCATTTTGCTTGGAGGCGGGGAGCTGTTTTTT.

This chain connects TRBV9 to TRBJ1-6, with D possibly being TRBD1 (6 bases). This CDR3 has 14 residues. Germline CDR1 SGDLS, CDR2 YYNGEE. Deletions cut 0 bases from V and 10 bases from J, with 11 bases between. CDR3 in DNA: TGTGCCAGCAGCGTAGTGCAGGGGAGCTCACCCCTCCACTTT. Protein: CASSVVQGSSPLHF.

The rearrangement uses TRBV10-3 and TRBJ1-1, with D maybe TRBD1 (6 bases). CDR1 and CDR2 (germline): ENHRY, SYGVKD. The CDR3 runs to 13 residues. V lost 6 bases, J lost 0 bases, and 8 bases lay in between. The DNA of the CDR3 is TGTGCCATCAGGGGACAATTGAACACTGAAGCTTTCTTT. Protein: CAIRGQLNTEAFF.

The chain couples TRBV19 to TRBJ2-7; the D is unclear. CDR1 LNHDA and CDR2 SQIVND come from the germline V gene (reference sequence). This CDR3 region has 13 residues. V dropped 5 bases and J dropped 0 bases, with 8 bases sitting between them. The CDR3 nucleotides are TGTGCCAGTAGTCGGCAGAGCTCCTACGAGCAGTACTTC. It yields the protein CASSRQSSYEQYF.

At least ten counts were recorded for this clonotype. V and J are TRBV19 and TRBJ2-7; D may match TRBD1 or TRBD2 (6 bases each). Trimming took 7 bases from V and 4 from J, leaving 20 bases between them. The length of the CDR3 is 15 residues. Germline-derived CDR1 and CDR2 are LNHDA and SQIVND (reference sequence). CDR3 sequence: CASTQAGRDTYEQYF. CDR3 DNA: TGTGCCAGTACTCAAGCTGGGCGGGACACTTACGAGCAGTACTTC. Using reference TRBV19 and TRBJ2-7 for the parts outside the CDR3, the full variable domain is DGGITQSPKYLFRKEGQNVTLSCEQNLNHDAMYWYRQDPGQGLRLIYYSQIVNDFQKGDIAEGYSVSREKKESFPLTVTSAQKNPTAFYLCASTQAGRDTYEQYFGPGTRLTVT.

The table lists this clonotype with many counts. The rearrangement uses TRBV11-2 and TRBJ2-1; 7 positions match TRBD2. The germline V gene has CDR1 SGHAT and CDR2 FQNNGV. The CDR3 length is 15 residues. V shed 3 bases, J shed 3 bases, and the junction held 5 bases outside the gene matches. As DNA, the CDR3 is TGTGCCAGCAGCTTTTTGCTAGCGGACTACAATGAGCAGTTCTTC. Protein product: CASSFLLADYNEQFF.

This clonotype was recorded many times. V gene TRBV29-1 combines with J gene TRBJ2-5, with TRBD2 matching 7 bases. V lost 6 bases, J lost 2 bases, and 3 bases stayed unmatched. Germline V gene sequence: CDR1 SQVTM, CDR2 ANQGSEA. This CDR3 region has 12 residues. The CDR3 DNA follows: TGCAGCGTGCTGCGGGGGCAAGAGACCCAGTACTTC. This gives the protein CSVLRGQETQYF. The variable domain in full, completed from reference TRBV29-1 and TRBJ2-5, reads SAVISQKPSRDICQRGTSLTIQCQVDSQVTMMFWYRQQPGQSLTLIATANQGSEATYESGFVIDKFPISRPNLTFSTLTVSNMSPEDSSIYLCSVLRGQETQYFGPGTRLLVL.

The chain is built from TRBV11-1 and TRBJ2-1, with D perhaps TRBD1 (5 bases). CDR3 length: 14 residues. V was cut by 4 bases and J by 4 bases, with 11 bases left in between. The germline V gene encodes CDR1 SGHAT and CDR2 FQDESV (reference sequence). In DNA form, the CDR3 reads TGTGCCAGCAGCTCCTCAGGGATTTACAATGAGCAGTTCTTC. It encodes CASSSSGIYNEQFF.

This clonotype occurred a few times. The gene calls are TRBV3-1 and TRBJ2-7; D gene ambiguous. CDR1 and CDR2 (germline): LGHDT, YNNKEL (reference sequence). This CDR3 has 14 amino acids. V lost 4 bases and J 2 bases, leaving 12 bases between the germline ends. Here the CDR3 DNA reads TGTGCCAGCAGCCGGCCAGAGGCCCCCTACGAGCAGTACTTC. Residues: CASSRPEAPYEQYF.

The chain recombines TRBV5-1 with TRBJ1-2, with 7 bases aligning to TRBD1. The CDR3 is 14 amino acids. Unmatched junction bases numbered 4, after V lost 0 bases and J lost 5 bases. Germline CDR1 and CDR2: SGHRS and YFSETQ. The CDR3 DNA reads TGCGCCAGCAGCTTGGAGGTGACAGGGTATGGCTACACCTTC. It is translated as CASSLEVTGYGYTF.

This clonotype was detected many times. This chain links TRBV12-3 or TRBV12-4 with TRBJ1-5; D perhaps matches TRBD1 (5 bases). The V end lost 6 bases, the J end lost 4 bases, and 13 bases lay between the germline ends. The CDR3 loop spans 14 amino acids. This CDR3 reads CASSHLTENQPQHF. Written as DNA, the CDR3 is TGTGCCAGCAGCCACCTGACAGAAAATCAGCCCCAGCATTTT.

The rearrangement links TRBV14 to TRBJ2-5; D ambiguous. The CDR3 totals 16 residues. V gave up 0 bases and J gave up 0 bases, with 11 bases separating them. Germline-derived CDR1 and CDR2 are SGHDN and FVKESK. As DNA, the CDR3 is TGTGCCAGCAGCCAAGAATCGTGGAGCAACCAAGAGACCCAGTACTTC. Translating it yields CASSQESWSNQETQYF.